The 21 T cell receptor beta chains given below trace back to one sample, sequenced in a study of cytomegalovirus exposure and HLA in healthy donors. With 60 Vbeta and 13 Jbeta primers, the PCR was carried out. This table comes from immunoSEQ multiplex PCR, and its TCRdb copy is limited to in-frame clones, with some not included. The sample includes over 100,000 clones, roughly 77% of them seen just once. Sequencing input: PBMCs. These receptors all come from a man aged 25 to 40 in good health and CMV-seronegative.

The chain carries TRBV21-1 and TRBJ1-5; the D call TRBD1 from the table was never checked on the DNA. TRBV21-1 is tagged as a pseudogene. The CDR3 covers 12 residues. Written as DNA, the CDR3 is TGTGCCAGCAGGCTATCAGGGCAGCCCCAGCATTTT. It codes for CASRLSGQPQHF.

The chain has TRBV5-6 and TRBJ2-5, with 12 bases that match TRBD1. CDR1 is SGHDT and CDR2 is YYEEEE in the germline V gene. V shed 3 bases and J 4 bases; nucleotides not matched to a gene: 7. The CDR3 extends over 16 amino acids. The CDR3 bases are TGTGCCAGCAGCTCCACCGGGACAGGGGGCGTAGAGACCCAGTACTTC. Its protein product is CASSSTGTGGVETQYF.

The chain has TRBV6-6 and TRBJ1-1, with D possibly being TRBD1 (5 bases). The CDR3 runs 12 residues. The V end was cut by 6 bases, the J end by 6 bases, with 11 bases between. CDR1 is MNHNY, CDR2 SVGAGI, per germline (reference sequence). The CDR3 DNA reads TGTGCCAGCAGCCGAGGGACTCCTGAAGCTTTCTTT. It codes for CASSRGTPEAFF.

This chain links TRBV28 with TRBJ1-2; the match to TRBD1 covers 7 bases. The CDR3 is 14 amino acids. CDR1 is MDHEN, CDR2 SYDVKM, per germline. V dropped 5 bases and J dropped 0; count of bases not matched to a gene: 3. The CDR3 coding sequence is TGTGCCAGCAGTGGGGGACAGTCTAACTATGGCTACACCTTC. It translates to CASSGGQSNYGYTF.

This chain uses TRBV10-1 with TRBJ2-7; no definite D call. The V gene lost 8 bases and the J gene lost 3 bases, with 5 bases spanning the gap. Germline values: CDR1 WNHNN, CDR2 SYGVQD (reference sequence). The CDR3 is 10 residues long. The chain's CDR3 is CASPSYEQYF. Written as DNA, the CDR3 is TGCGCCAGCCCCAGCTACGAGCAGTACTTC.

The chain combines TRBV5-1 with TRBJ2-5; 8 bases fit TRBD1. V was clipped by 7 bases and J by 5 bases; unmatched bases: 13. CDR1 is SGHRS and CDR2 is YFSETQ in the germline V gene. The CDR3 has 15 amino acids. In DNA, the CDR3 is TGCGCCAGCGGCTGGACCGGACAGGGCGGCGAGACCCAGTACTTC. It yields the protein CASGWTGQGGETQYF.

In DNA, the CDR3 is TGTGCCAGCAGCCAGGGTAGCGGGGGCACCGGGGAGCTGTTTTTT. Translation: CASSQGSGGTGELFF. The chain links TRBV4-2 to TRBJ2-2; TRBD2 matches 9 bases. Germline CDR1 is LGHNA and CDR2 is YNFKEQ. After removal of 3 bases from V and 4 bases from J, the junction contained 3 bases not matched to a gene. CDR3 size: 15 residues.

This clone came up many times. The chain links TRBV7-6 to TRBJ2-3, with 14 bases identical to TRBD2. The germline V gene has CDR1 SGHVS and CDR2 FNYEAQ. The J segment lost 3 bases and the V segment lost 4 bases, leaving 15 bases of the junction unmatched. The CDR3 extends over 20 amino acids. This chain's CDR3 is CASSSPGLAGAGGGTDTQYF. In DNA, the CDR3 is TGTGCCAGCAGCTCTCCGGGACTAGCGGGAGCTGGAGGGGGTACAGATACGCAGTATTTT.

This clone was counted a few times. This rearrangement joins TRBV5-5 to TRBJ1-4; a possible D gene is TRBD1 (5 bases). Deletions cut 7 bases from V and 8 bases from J, with 18 bases between. CDR1 is SGHKS and CDR2 is YYEKEE in the germline V gene (reference sequence). This CDR3 contains 14 residues. This chain's CDR3 is CASGREWRPEKLFF. CDR3 bases: TGTGCCAGCGGCAGGGAATGGCGCCCCGAAAAACTGTTTTTT.

The chain couples TRBV2 to TRBJ1-2, with a weak D call TRBD1 (6 bases). The CDR3 totals 14 residues. Germline values: CDR1 SNHLY, CDR2 FYNNEI. V was pared by 6 bases and J by 3 bases, with 14 bases between. CDR3: CASRLQGQDYGYTF. The CDR3 region has the DNA TGTGCCAGCAGGTTACAGGGCCAGGACTATGGCTACACCTTC.

The chain combines TRBV13 with TRBJ1-1; TRBD1 matches 7 bases. The CDR3 loop spans 16 amino acids. CDR1 and CDR2 (germline): PRHDT, FYEKMQ (reference sequence). Unmatched junction bases numbered 6, after V lost 1 base and J lost 1 base. The CDR3 coding sequence is TGTGCCAGCAGCTTAGCAAGGGGGCGCGGGAACACTGAAGCTTTCTTT. It encodes CASSLARGRGNTEAFF.

The J gene is TRBJ2-2, the V gene TRBV9; 7 bases align to TRBD1. Germline CDR1 SGDLS, CDR2 YYNGEE. The CDR3 is made up of 16 amino acids. J gave up 9 bases and V 1 base, and 12 bases lay outside the gene matches. Written as DNA, the CDR3 is TGTGCCAGCAGCGTAAGGGACAGAGGTGAAAACTGGGAGCTGTTTTTT. It yields the protein CASSVRDRGENWELFF.

The CDR3 DNA is TGCGCCAGCAGCTGGGGCCCGGGACTAGGGGGGGAGACCCAGTACTTC. This translates into CASSWGPGLGGETQYF. J is TRBJ2-5 and V is TRBV5-1; 8 nucleotides align to TRBD2. The germline gives CDR1 SGHRS, CDR2 YFSETQ. J gave up 5 bases and V 3 bases, and 12 bases lay outside the gene matches. This CDR3 has 16 amino acids. Supplemented by reference TRBV5-1 and TRBJ2-5, the full variable domain reads KAGVTQTPRYLIKTRGQQVTLSCSPISGHRSVSWYQQTPGQGLQFLFEYFSETQRNKGNFPGRFSGRQFSNSRSEMNVSTLELGDSALYLCASSWGPGLGGETQYFGPGTRLLVL.

The V and J genes are TRBV4-3 and TRBJ1-3; 7 bases fit TRBD1. The CDR3 is 16 amino acids. V shed 4 bases, J shed 5 bases, and the junction held 11 bases outside the gene matches. Germline CDR1 reads LGHNA; CDR2 reads YSLEER. CDR3 amino acids: CASSRDRAPQRNTIYF. Here the CDR3 DNA reads TGCGCCAGCAGCCGAGACAGGGCGCCTCAGAGAAACACCATATATTTT.

The chain joins TRBV7-9 to TRBJ1-4; unclear D gene. V lost 1 base to trimming and J lost 8 bases, with 11 bases between them. Germline V gives CDR1 SEHNR, CDR2 FQNEAQ (reference sequence). This CDR3 is built from 14 residues. The CDR3 loop reads CASSLVGSGEKLFF. CDR3 bases: TGTGCCAGCAGCTTAGTCGGGTCGGGGGAAAAACTGTTTTTT.

CDR3: CASSLRLSNPRLAVYEQYF. DNA for the CDR3: TGCGCCAGCAGCTTGCGATTATCCAATCCTCGACTAGCGGTCTACGAGCAGTACTTC. The J gene is TRBJ2-7, the V gene TRBV5-1, with 9 bases matching TRBD2. The CDR3 sequence is 19 residues long. With 1 base clipped from V and 3 bases from J, the junction kept 17 bases outside the gene matches. CDR1 and CDR2 (germline): SGHRS, YFSETQ. The full variable domain, in which reference TRBV5-1 and TRBJ2-7 provide the parts outside the CDR3, is KAGVTQTPRYLIKTRGQQVTLSCSPISGHRSVSWYQQTPGQGLQFLFEYFSETQRNKGNFPGRFSGRQFSNSRSEMNVSTLELGDSALYLCASSLRLSNPRLAVYEQYFGPGTRLTVT.

The chain links TRBV2 to TRBJ2-1; 8 bases match TRBD2. Germline loops: CDR1 SNHLY, CDR2 FYNNEI. V lost 6 bases, J lost 0 bases, and 1 base stayed unmatched. The CDR3 covers 14 residues. The CDR3: CASRAGGSYNEQFF. The DNA for the CDR3 is TGTGCCAGCAGGGCGGGGGGCTCCTACAATGAGCAGTTCTTC.

The chain joins TRBV28 to TRBJ1-5, with 9 bases matching TRBD1. The CDR3 contains 15 residues. Germline lookup yields CDR1 MDHEN and CDR2 SYDVKM. After removal of 2 bases from V and 6 bases from J, the junction contained 5 bases not matched to a gene. CDR3 nucleotides: TGTGCCAGCAGTTTAGGACAGGGGAATGGTCAGCCCCAGCATTTT. As protein: CASSLGQGNGQPQHF.

The chain employs TRBV7-8 and TRBJ1-4, with no clear D. Germline V gives CDR1 SGHVS, CDR2 FQNEAQ. V was trimmed by 0 bases and J by 5 bases, leaving 10 bases between them. CDR3 size: 15 residues. The CDR3 spells CASSLAEGQNEKLFF. The CDR3 region has the DNA TGTGCCAGCAGCTTAGCAGAGGGCCAGAATGAAAAACTGTTTTTT.

This chain joins TRBV19 and TRBJ2-3; possibly TRBD1 for D (6 bases). There are 17 residues in the CDR3. Germline CDR1 is LNHDA and CDR2 is SQIVND (reference sequence). V lost 5 bases to trimming and J lost 0 bases, with 18 bases between them. This CDR3 is CASSGGQRHTSTDTQYF. CDR3 DNA sequence: TGTGCCAGTAGTGGTGGACAGCGTCATACTAGCACAGATACGCAGTATTTT.

The chain links TRBV7-9 to TRBJ2-5; 9 positions agree with TRBD1. CDR3 length: 14 amino acids. Germline CDR1 reads SEHNR; CDR2 reads FQNEAQ (reference sequence). The V gene end was trimmed by 5 bases and the J gene end by 4 bases; junction bases not matched to a gene: 5. The CDR3 here is CASSAWTGAETQYF. CDR3 in DNA: TGTGCCAGCAGCGCTTGGACAGGGGCAGAGACCCAGTACTTC.